This TCR beta chain comes out of a study of T cells in Graves' hyperthyroidism and ophthalmopathy (dated by TCRdb to the late 2010s). About the full investigation: Peripheral blood was collected at initial diagnosis, before any treatment. To identify TCR V-J signatures that set the groups apart, the researchers used a discovery cohort of 100 patients, made up of some 41 with Graves' ophthalmopathy and 55 to 65 with stable Graves' hyperthyroidism. Whether ophthalmopathy could be predicted prospectively was tested in an independent validation cohort made up of 18 to 20 hyperthyroidism patients plus 17 patients who later progressed to ophthalmopathy. The 100 or so discovery patients were randomly split 7:3 into training and test sets. Thyroid tissue and blood T-cell repertoires from six or seven Graves' hyperthyroidism patients were also compared in the study. Once sampling was done, hyperthyroidism patients were given methimazole at a starting dose of 30 mg daily, whereas ophthalmopathy patients were given high-dose intravenous methylprednisolone. The paper describes TCR Vbeta CDR3 sequencing of 135 peripheral blood samples, made up of 43 ophthalmopathy patients, around 73 hyperthyroidism patients and 17 progressor patients.

A patient counted as having stable Graves' hyperthyroidism if no progression to ophthalmopathy occurred over 18 months of follow-up. Hyperthyroidism patients were aged 18 to 65 years and newly diagnosed, with disease duration of less than 2 months. Patients with uncontrolled infections, other autoimmune diseases, pregnancy or lactation were excluded. Diagnoses were established on the basis of clinical symptoms, serum thyroxine and TRAb, thyroid ultrasound, and orbital computed tomography. PBMCs were separated from about 10 ml of fresh peripheral blood using Ficoll-Paque density gradient centrifugation. Total RNA was extracted with Trizol reagent, and quality was checked on an Agilent 2100 Bioanalyzer. This clonotype was seen ten or more times. Its cognate antigen has yet to be identified. Base quality data are lacking; no much larger clone is found one base away. Including the terminal cysteine and phenylalanine, the CDR3 comprises 14 residues. Only the CDR3 region is kept as DNA, spanning 42 bases read in frame from base 1. V is pared back by 7 bases and J by 0 bases, with 9 bases lying between the germline termini.

The study at large found these results: Sample size was not statistically predetermined, and investigators were not blinded to group allocation. A 13 V-J signature model separated ophthalmopathy from stable hyperthyroidism, with 87.88% sensitivity and 81.08% specificity in cross-validation and 80%/75% in testing. In validation, progression to ophthalmopathy was predicted by the model with 70.59% sensitivity and roughly 72% specificity, a median of about 6 months before onset. Most expanded thyroid clonotypes (frequency above 0.001) were also detected in blood, a finding suggesting that blood repertoires may reflect thyroid immune responses.

The TCR beta CDR3 regions were amplified from RNA transcripts. A first-round RT-PCR of the TCR CDR3 used the HTBI primer set with the Qiagen OneStep RT-PCR kit. Libraries were constructed in a second round of multiplex PCR, after which size selection and purification were carried out. Sequencing of the libraries was done on an Illumina HiSeq2000 using paired-end 100 bp reads. The source study handled its data this way. SOAPnuke was used to process the raw data, with reads discarded if the reads contained adapters or uncalled bases, had a mean Phred below 15, or lacked an exact constant-primer or identifier match. High-quality paired reads were merged using COPE v1.2.5, and each unique nucleotide sequence was defined as a clonotype. MiTCR v1.1 was used to align the clonotypes against IMGT TRBV, TRBD and TRBJ reference segments. The analysis included only V-J combinations with a frequency above 0.0001, which together covered over 98% of the repertoires. The TCS score was defined as the ratio of F50 (clonal expansion) to E x V (chaos), calculated using BLOSUM62-based TCRdist between CDR3 peptides within each V-J. Welch's t-statistics and random forest reduced just over 500 V-J features to 13, which were used in a naive Bayes classifier (R e1071). Using fastp trimming at Q25 and MiXCR clonotype assembly, TCRdb reanalyzed the public sequencing data and kept in-frame beta chains. Identical CDR3 proteins give one entry, which carries the most common genes and DNA. The V and J calls reflect TCRdb's pipeline rather than the authors' work. The sample table contains 300,000 to 500,000 distinct CDR3 sequences; only one count was recorded for 15% of them. The ten largest clones represent approximately 32% of the sample.

The receptor's source is a woman aged 25 to 45 with Graves' hyperthyroidism. Sequenced sample: blood. Recombination joined TRBV12-3 or TRBV12-4 with TRBJ2-2; the D gene identity is not certain. The nucleotide sequence reads TGTGCCAGCAATGCACACCCGAACACCGGGGAGCTGTTTTTT. Protein translation: CASNAHPNTGELFF.